The sequence of this T cell receptor (beta chain) was determined in a study of shared clonotypes between healthy human individuals (TCRdb year 2020). In terms of the full investigation: A couple of women and three men aged 18 to 49 years were included in the cohort. For each donor, CD4 naive and CD4 memory were each run on three plates, CD8 naive on two plates, and CD8 memory on one plate. To estimate repertoire size and how much clonotypes are shared between individuals, the study performed deep sequencing of blood TCR repertoires from roughly five healthy adults. Libraries were prepared and TCR repertoires were sequenced by different laboratories using diverse techniques, in order to increase sequencing depth and limit assay-specific biases. Each donor's leukapheresis produced roughly between roughly 0.85 and 9.5 billion PBMCs. Broad study findings and their caveats: Around 5.4% of naive CD4, 3.5% of naive CD8, roughly 2.5% of memory CD4, and 0.35% to 0.5% of memory CD8 clonotypes were shared across a few donors. Clonotypes shared by all four sorted-subset donors showed higher generation probabilities than non-shared clonotypes. Rarefaction of sorted-subset datasets indicated incomplete sequencing despite the large sequencing depth. Naive subsets generally had larger estimated clonotype richness than memory subsets. Sampling was limited to blood, and TCR repertoires in tissue likely differ from TCR repertoires in blood. Because the study included only a small number of donors, the genetic and exposure-history diversity represented was limited. Based on pairwise subsampling, the degree of clonotype sharing among donors was expected to be affected by sequencing depth.

The donors were healthy, HIV-negative adults who had no recently reported acute infections or vaccinations. Every donor was a Caucasian adult living in Nashville, Tennessee, USA. Magnetic negative selection was used to enrich CD4+ T cells, after which naive cells were positively selected on CD45RA and the negative fraction became the memory subset. After blood collection by leukapheresis, PBMCs were isolated using Ficoll-Histopaque density gradient centrifugation and then cryopreserved in the vapor phase of liquid nitrogen. Analytical flow cytometry was used to check the purity and quantity of each magnetically sorted T cell population. From each sorted fraction, genomic DNA was isolated and quantified by UV absorbance on a Nanodrop 2000c. On this clone itself: Its recognized antigen is unknown. No per-base quality is available; no much larger clone lies one base away.

Using the deep immunoSEQ assay, multiplex PCR amplified TCR CDR3 regions from genomic DNA. Genomic DNA extracted from each cell subset was distributed evenly over all wells of several immunoSEQ 96-well plates, and each plate served as one replicate. Each replicate PCR for sorted subsets received 150 to 250 ng genomic DNA, equal to tens of thousands of T cell genomes. The purified libraries were quantified using a Qubit 3.0 fluorometer, sized with a Bioanalyzer 2100, and then quantified again using the KAPA Library Quantification kit. A separate single-read 150-cycle Illumina NextSeq 550 flow cell was used to sequence each immunoSEQ 96-well plate. Turning to the authors' computational methods: Because the immunoSEQ output held only junctional sequences and lacked quality scores, the filtering could not match the filtering applied to full-length reads. To assign V/J genes and CDR3, sequences were annotated using PyIR, a Python wrapper for IgBLAST v1.9, with IMGT germline references. Reads with weak V/J assignments (E-value above 1e-6), missing CDR3, stop codons, out-of-frame junctions, or ambiguous translated residues were removed. V3J clonotypes were defined by identical inferred V gene, J gene, and CDR3 amino acid sequence. Percentage overlap between repertoires was computed as shared unique clonotypes divided by the size of the smaller repertoire. Three approaches were used to assess repertoire richness: RTK rarefaction, the Chao1 estimator, and Recon v2.1 estimates of unobserved clonotypes. Generation probabilities for all TCRbeta clonotypes obtained by the gDNA method from four donors were computed using OLGA. Entries here come from immuneACCESS through TCRdb and include only in-frame sequences with V and J called. Some clones fail to appear in such tables; in the studies checked, an unresolved V gene covers under half of the shortfall, and the cause of the remainder is unknown. The D gene and trimming were derived from the DNA, and the V and J assignments and clone size from that table. The sample profile shows some 1,600,000 clones; 95% to 99% of them were found once. The ten largest clones capture about 0.42% of the sample.

The sample taken for sequencing was naive CD4+ T cells sorted from blood. The cell subset or site label corresponds to: CD45RA+ positively selected. The TCR comes from a man aged 25 to 40 in good health.

The CDR3 loop reads CASSGTGWRETQYF. The nucleotide sequence reads as follows: TGTGCCAGCAGCGGAACAGGTTGGCGAGAGACCCAGTACTTC. The rearranged segments are TRBV5-6 and TRBJ2-5; the D gene is perhaps TRBD1, on 5 matching bases. Based on the germline V gene, the CDR1 and CDR2 sequences are SGHDT and YYEEEE. Inclusive of the bounding cysteine and phenylalanine, the CDR3 is 14 residues long. Only the CDR3 region is kept as DNA, spanning 42 bases read in frame from base 1. Trimming costs V 4 bases and J 4 bases, and their ends lie 14 bases apart.